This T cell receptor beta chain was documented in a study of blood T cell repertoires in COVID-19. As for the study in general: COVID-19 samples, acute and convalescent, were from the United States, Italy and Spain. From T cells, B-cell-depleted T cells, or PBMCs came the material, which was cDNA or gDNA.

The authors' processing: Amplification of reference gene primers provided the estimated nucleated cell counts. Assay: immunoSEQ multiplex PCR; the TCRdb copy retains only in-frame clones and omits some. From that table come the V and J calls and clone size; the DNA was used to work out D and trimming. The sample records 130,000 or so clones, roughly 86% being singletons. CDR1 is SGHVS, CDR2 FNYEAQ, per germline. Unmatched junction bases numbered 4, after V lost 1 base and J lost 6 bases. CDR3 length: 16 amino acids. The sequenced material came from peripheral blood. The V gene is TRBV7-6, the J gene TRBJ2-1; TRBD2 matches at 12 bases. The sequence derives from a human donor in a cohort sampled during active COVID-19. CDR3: CASSLVGLAGSNEQFF. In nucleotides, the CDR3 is TGTGCCAGCAGCTTAGTTGGACTAGCGGGGTCCAATGAGCAGTTCTTC. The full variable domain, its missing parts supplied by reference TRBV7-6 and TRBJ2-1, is GAGVSQSPRYKVTKRGQDVALRCDPISGHVSLYWYRQALGQGPEFLTYFNYEAQQDKSGLPNDRFSAERPEGSISTLTIQRTEQRDSAMYRCASSLVGLAGSNEQFFGPGTRLTVL.